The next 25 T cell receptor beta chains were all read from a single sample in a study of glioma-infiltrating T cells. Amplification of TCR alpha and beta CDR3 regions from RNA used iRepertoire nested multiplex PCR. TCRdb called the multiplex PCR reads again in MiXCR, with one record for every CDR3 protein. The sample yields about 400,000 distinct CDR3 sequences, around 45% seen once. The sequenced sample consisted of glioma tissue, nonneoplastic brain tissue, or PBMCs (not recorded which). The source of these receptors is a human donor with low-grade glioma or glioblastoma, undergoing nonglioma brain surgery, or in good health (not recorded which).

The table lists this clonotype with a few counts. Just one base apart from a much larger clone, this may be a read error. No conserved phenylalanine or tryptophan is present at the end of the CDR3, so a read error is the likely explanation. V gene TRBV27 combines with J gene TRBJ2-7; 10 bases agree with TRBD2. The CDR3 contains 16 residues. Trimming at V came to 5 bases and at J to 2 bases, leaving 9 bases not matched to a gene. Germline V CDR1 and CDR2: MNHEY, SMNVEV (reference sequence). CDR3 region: CASSPRKSGRAYEQYL. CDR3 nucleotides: TGTGCCAGCAGTCCCCGGAAGAGCGGGAGGGCCTACGAGCAGTACCTC.

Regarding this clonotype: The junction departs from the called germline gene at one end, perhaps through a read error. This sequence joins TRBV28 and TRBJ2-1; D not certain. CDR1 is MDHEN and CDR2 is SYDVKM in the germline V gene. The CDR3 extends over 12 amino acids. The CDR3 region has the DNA TGTGCCAGCAGCCAAATAGACTCACATCCTATCTTC. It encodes CASSQIDSHPIF.

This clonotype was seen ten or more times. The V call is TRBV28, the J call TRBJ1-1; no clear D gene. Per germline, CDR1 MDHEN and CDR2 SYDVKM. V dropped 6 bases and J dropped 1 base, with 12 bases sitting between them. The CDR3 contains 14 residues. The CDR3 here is CASSRSDGNTEAFF. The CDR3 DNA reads TGTGCCAGCAGCCGGTCTGACGGGAACACTGAAGCTTTCTTT.

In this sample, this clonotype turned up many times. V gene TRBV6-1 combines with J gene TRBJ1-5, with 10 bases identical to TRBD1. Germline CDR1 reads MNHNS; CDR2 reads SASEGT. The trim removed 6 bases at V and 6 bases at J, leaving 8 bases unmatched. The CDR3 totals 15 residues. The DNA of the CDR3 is TGTGCCAGCAGCCCTTGGACAGGGGGGACTCAGCCCCAGCATTTT. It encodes CASSPWTGGTQPQHF.

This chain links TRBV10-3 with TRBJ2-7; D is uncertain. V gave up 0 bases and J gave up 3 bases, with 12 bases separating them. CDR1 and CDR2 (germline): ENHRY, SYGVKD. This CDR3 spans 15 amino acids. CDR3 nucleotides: TGTGCCATCAGTGAGTCGTCGGGCGGTATCTACGAGCAGTACTTC. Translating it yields CAISESSGGIYEQYF.

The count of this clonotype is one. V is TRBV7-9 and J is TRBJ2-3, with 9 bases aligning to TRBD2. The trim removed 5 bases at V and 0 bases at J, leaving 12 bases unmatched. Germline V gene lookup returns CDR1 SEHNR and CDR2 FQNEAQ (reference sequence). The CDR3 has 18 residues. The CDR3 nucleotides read TGTGCCAGCAGCCCCCCCCGCGGGAGGGCAGGGAGCACAGATACGCAGTATTTT. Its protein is CASSPPRGRAGSTDTQYF.

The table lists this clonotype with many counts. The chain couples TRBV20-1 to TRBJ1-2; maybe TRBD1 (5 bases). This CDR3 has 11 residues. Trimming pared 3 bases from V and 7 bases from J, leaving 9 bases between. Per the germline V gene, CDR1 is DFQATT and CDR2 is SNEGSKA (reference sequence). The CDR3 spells CSARTVGGYTF. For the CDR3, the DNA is TGCAGTGCTAGGACAGTTGGTGGCTACACCTTC.

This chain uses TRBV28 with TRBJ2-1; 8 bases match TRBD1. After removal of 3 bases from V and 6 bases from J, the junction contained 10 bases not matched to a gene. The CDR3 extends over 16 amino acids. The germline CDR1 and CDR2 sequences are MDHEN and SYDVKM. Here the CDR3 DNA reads TGTGCCAGCAGTTTGGGCCCCGGGACAGGCTGCAATGAGCAGTTCTTC. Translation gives CASSLGPGTGCNEQFF.

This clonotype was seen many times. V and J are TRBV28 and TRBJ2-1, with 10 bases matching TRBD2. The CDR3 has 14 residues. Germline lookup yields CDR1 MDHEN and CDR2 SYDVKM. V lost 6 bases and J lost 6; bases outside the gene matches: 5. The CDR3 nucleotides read TGTGCCAGCAGCCGACTAGCGGGTATCAATGAGCAGTTCTTC. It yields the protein CASSRLAGINEQFF.

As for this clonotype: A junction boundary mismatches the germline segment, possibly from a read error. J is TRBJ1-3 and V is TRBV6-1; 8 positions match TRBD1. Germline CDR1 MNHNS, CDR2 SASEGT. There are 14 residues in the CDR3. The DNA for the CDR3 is TGTGCCATTTTTACAGGGGGAGCTGTAAACACCAAATATTTT. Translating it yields CAIFTGGAVNTKYF.

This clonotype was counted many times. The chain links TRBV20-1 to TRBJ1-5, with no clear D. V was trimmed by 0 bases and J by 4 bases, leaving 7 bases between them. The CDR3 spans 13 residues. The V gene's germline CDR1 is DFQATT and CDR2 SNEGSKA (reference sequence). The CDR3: CSARETANQPQHF. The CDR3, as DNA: TGCAGTGCTAGAGAAACAGCTAATCAGCCCCAGCATTTT.

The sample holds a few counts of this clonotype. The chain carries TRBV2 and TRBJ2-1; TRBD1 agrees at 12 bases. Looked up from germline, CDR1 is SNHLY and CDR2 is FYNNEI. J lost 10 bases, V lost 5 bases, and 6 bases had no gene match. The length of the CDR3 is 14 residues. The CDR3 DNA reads TGTGCCAGCAGTCCGGGACAGGGGGCGAGGGAGCAGTTCTTC. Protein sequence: CASSPGQGAREQFF.

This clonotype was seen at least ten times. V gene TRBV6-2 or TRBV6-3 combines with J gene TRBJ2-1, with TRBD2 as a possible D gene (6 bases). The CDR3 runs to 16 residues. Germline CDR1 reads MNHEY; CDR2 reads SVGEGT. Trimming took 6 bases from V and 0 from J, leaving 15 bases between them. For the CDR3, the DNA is TGTGCCAGCAGGGGCGGGGTAGCGCGCTCCTACAATGAGCAGTTCTTC. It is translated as CASRGGVARSYNEQFF.

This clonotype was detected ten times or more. As DNA, the CDR3 is TGCGCCAGCAGCCAAGAGTCGACTAGCGGGAATGATGAGCAGTTCTTC. This codes for CASSQESTSGNDEQFF. The chain is built from TRBV4-3 and TRBJ2-1; 11 positions match TRBD2. The germline gives CDR1 LGHNA, CDR2 YSLEER. This CDR3 is 16 amino acids long. The junction had 6 bases not matched to a gene; V was cut back by 0 bases and J by 8 bases.

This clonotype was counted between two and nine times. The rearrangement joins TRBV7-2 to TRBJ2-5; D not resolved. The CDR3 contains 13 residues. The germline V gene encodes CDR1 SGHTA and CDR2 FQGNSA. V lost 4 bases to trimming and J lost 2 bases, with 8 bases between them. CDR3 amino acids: CASSYSVQETQYF. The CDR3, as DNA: TGTGCCAGCAGCTACTCGGTACAAGAGACCCAGTACTTC.

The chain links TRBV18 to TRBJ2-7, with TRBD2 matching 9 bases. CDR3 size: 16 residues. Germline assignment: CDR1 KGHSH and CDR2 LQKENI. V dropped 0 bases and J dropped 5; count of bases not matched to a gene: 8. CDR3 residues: CASSPPFLAGTHEQYF. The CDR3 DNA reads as TGTGCCAGCTCACCACCTTTCCTAGCGGGAACCCACGAGCAGTACTTC.

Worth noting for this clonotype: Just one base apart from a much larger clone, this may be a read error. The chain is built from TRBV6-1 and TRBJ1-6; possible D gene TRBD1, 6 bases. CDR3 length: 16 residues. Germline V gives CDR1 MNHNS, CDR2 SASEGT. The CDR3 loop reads CVSSEATGYYNSPLHF. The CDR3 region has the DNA TGTGTCAGCAGTGAAGCTACAGGGTACTATAATTCACCCCTCCACTTT.

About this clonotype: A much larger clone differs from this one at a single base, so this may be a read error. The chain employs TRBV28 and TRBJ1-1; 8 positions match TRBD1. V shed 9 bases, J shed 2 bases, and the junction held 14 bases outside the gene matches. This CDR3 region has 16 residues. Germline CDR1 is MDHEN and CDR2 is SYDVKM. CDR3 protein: CARTRGQGYANTEAFF. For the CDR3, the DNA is TGTGCCAGAACGAGAGGACAGGGTTATGCAAACACTGAAGCTTTCTTT.

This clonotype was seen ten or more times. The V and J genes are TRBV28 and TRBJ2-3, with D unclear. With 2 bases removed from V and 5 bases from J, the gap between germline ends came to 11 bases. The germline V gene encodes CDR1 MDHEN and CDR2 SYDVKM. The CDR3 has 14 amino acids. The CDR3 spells CASSLGRPGDTQYF. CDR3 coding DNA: TGTGCCAGCAGTTTAGGGCGACCCGGAGATACGCAGTATTTT.

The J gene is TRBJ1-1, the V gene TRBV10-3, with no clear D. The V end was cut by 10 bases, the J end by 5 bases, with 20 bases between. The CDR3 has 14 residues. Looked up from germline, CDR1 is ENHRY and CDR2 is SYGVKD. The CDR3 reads CATEEPEGHTEAFF. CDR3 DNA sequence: TGTGCCACCGAGGAGCCAGAAGGTCATACTGAAGCTTTCTTT.

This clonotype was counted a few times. The CDR3 DNA follows: TGTGCCAGCAGCTTAGAAGTGGCAGATACGCAGTATTTT. Its translation: CASSLEVADTQYF. The rearrangement joins TRBV11-2 to TRBJ2-3; no clear D. This CDR3 region has 13 residues. Germline V gene lookup returns CDR1 SGHAT and CDR2 FQNNGV. With 0 bases removed from V and 4 bases from J, the gap between germline ends came to 5 bases.

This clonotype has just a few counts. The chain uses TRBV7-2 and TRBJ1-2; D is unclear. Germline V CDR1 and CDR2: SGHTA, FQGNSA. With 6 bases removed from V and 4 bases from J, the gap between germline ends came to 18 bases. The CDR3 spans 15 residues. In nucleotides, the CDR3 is TGTGCCAGCAGTCATGGCGGGATGTTCAGCTATGGCTACACCTTC. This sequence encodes CASSHGGMFSYGYTF.

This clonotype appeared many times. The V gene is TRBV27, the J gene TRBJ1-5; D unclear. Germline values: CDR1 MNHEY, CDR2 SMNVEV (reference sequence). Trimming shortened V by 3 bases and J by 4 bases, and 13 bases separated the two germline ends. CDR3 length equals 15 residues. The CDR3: CASSFGRQNNQPQHF. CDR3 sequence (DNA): TGTGCCAGCAGTTTTGGTCGGCAGAATAATCAGCCCCAGCATTTT.

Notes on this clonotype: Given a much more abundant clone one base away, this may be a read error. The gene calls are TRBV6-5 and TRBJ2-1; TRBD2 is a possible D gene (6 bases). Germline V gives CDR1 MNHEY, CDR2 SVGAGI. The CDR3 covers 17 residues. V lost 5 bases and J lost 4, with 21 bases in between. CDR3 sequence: CASSTTGGGLRYNEQFF. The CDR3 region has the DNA TGTGCCAGCAGTACCACCGGAGGAGGGCTGAGGTACAATGAGCAGTTCTTC.

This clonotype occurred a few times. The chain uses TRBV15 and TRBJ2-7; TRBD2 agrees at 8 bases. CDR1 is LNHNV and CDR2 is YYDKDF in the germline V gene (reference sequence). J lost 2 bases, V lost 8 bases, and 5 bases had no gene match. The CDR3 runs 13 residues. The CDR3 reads CATASGGAYEQYF. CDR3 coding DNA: TGTGCCACCGCAAGCGGGGGTGCCTACGAGCAGTACTTC.